The T cell receptor (beta chain) under discussion was sequenced for a study of blood T cell repertoires in COVID-19. Study background: The United States, Italy and Spain were the sources of the acute and convalescent COVID-19 samples. The cDNA or gDNA used as material had been derived from T cells, B-cell-depleted T cells, or PBMCs.

Authors' methods: Reference gene primer amplification gave nucleated cell count estimates. TCRdb's table, derived via immunoSEQ multiplex PCR, lists solely in-frame clones and lacks some. V and J calls and clone size follow that table, whereas D and trimming were derived from the DNA. The sample shows roughly 380,000 clones, 75% to 90% of them seen only once. The length of the CDR3 is 14 residues. Trimming took off 0 bases at V and 3 bases at J, with 6 bases between the two ends. CDR1 and CDR2 from the germline V gene are LNHDA and SQIVND (reference sequence). V and J are TRBV19 and TRBJ1-5; D is perhaps TRBD1 (5 bases). This TCR came from a young woman with acute or convalescent COVID-19. Input material: peripheral blood. The CDR3 nucleotides are TGTGCCAGTAGTATAGACAGGGCCAATCAGCCCCAGCATTTT. It specifies CASSIDRANQPQHF.